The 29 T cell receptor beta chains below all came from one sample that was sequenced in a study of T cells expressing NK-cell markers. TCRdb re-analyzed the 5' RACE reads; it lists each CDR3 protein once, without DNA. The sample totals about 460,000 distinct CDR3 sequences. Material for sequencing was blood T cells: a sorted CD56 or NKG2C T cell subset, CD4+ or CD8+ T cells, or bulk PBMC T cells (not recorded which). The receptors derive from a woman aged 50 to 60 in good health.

This CDR3 is CASSLTSPTDTQYF. The V gene is TRBV12-3 or TRBV12-4, the J gene TRBJ2-3; the D call of TRBD2 rests on TCRdb alone, since no DNA is present to check it. The CDR3 has 14 amino acids.

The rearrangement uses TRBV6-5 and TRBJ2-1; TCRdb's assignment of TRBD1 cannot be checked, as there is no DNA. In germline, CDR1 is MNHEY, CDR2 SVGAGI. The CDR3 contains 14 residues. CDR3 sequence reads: CAPWSDLSYNEQFF.

The CDR3 is CASSFRGGNTQYF. This chain connects TRBV11-2 to TRBJ2-3; without DNA, the TCRdb call of TRBD1 cannot be checked. CDR1 and CDR2 (germline): SGHAT, FQNNGV. This CDR3 has 13 amino acids. Filled out from reference TRBV11-2 and TRBJ2-3, the complete variable domain reads EAGVAQSPRYKIIEKRQSVAFWCNPISGHATLYWYQQILGQGPKLLIQFQNNGVVDDSQLPKDRFSAERLKGVDSTLKIQPAKLEDSAVYLCASSFRGGNTQYFGPGTRLTVL.

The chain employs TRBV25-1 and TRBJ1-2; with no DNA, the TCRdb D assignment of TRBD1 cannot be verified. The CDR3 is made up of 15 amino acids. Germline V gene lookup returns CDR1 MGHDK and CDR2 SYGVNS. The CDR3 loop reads CASSEYPGSGYGYTF.

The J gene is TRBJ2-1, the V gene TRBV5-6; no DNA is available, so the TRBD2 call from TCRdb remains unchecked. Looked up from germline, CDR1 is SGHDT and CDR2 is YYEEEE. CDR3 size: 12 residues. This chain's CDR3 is CASSLGAIGQFF.

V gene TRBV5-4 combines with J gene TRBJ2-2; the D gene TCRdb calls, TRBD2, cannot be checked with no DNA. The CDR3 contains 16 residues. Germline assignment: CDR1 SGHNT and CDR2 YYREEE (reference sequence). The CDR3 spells CASSFSGRLYTGELFF.

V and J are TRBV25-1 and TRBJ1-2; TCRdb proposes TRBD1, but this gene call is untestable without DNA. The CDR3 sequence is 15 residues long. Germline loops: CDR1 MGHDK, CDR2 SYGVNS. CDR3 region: CASSTLWAENYGYTF.

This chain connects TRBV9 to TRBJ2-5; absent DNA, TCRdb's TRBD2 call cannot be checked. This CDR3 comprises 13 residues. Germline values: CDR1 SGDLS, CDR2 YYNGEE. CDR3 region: CASGIAGGETQYF.

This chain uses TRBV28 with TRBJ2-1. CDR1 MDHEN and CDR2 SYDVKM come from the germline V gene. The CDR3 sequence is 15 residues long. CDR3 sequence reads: CATFDREGSYNEQFF.

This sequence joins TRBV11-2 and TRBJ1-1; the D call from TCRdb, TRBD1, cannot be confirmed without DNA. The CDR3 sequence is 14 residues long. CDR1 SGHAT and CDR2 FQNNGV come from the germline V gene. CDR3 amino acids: CASKLETGSTEAFF. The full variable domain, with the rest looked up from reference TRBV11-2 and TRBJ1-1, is EAGVAQSPRYKIIEKRQSVAFWCNPISGHATLYWYQQILGQGPKLLIQFQNNGVVDDSQLPKDRFSAERLKGVDSTLKIQPAKLEDSAVYLCASKLETGSTEAFFGQGTRLTVV.

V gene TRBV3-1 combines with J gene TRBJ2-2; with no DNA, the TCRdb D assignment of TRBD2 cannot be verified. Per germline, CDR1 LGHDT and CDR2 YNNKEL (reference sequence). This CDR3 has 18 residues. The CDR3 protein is CASSTRTSGRANTGELFF.

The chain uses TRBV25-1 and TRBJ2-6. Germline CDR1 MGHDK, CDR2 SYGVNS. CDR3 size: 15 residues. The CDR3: CASSVQSSGANVLTF.

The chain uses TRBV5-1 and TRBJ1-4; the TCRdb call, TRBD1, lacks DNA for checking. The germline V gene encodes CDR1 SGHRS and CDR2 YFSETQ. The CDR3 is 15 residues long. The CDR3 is CASSPNRGSGEKLFF.

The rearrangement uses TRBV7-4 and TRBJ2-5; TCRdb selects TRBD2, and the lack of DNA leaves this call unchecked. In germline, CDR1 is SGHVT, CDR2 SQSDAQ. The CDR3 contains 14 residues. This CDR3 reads CANGGLVKEETQYF.

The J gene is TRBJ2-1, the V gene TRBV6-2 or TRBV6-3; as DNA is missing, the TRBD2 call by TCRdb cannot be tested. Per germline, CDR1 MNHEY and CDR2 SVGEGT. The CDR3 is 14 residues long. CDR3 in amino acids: CASLWRGGDNEQFF.

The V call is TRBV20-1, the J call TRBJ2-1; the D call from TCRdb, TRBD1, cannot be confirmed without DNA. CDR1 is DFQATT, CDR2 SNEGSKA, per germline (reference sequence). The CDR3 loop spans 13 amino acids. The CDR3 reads CSARGQGAGEQFF.

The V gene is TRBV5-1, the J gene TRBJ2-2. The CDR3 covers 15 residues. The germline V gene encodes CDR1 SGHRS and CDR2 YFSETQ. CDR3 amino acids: CASNLRSGNTGELFF.

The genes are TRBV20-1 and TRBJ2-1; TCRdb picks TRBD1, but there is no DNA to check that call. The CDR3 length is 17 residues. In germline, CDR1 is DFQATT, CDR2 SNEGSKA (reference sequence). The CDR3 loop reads CSATTLGIDRGKGEQFF.

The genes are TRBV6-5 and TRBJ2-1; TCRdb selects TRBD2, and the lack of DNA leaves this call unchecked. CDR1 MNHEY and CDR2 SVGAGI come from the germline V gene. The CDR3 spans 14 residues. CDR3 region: CATIGAGATNEQFF.

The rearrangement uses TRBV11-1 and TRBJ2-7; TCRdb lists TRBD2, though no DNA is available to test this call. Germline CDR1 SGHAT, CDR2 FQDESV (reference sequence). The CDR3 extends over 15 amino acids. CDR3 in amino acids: CASSLSGPSSYEQYF.

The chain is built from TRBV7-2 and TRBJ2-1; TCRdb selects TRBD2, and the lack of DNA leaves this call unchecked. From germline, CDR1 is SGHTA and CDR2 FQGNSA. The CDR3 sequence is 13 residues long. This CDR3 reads CASSFAPAGEQFF.

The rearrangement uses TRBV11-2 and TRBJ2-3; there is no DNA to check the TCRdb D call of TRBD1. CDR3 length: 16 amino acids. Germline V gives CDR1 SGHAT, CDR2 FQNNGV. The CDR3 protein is CASSITGQTFGDTQYF.

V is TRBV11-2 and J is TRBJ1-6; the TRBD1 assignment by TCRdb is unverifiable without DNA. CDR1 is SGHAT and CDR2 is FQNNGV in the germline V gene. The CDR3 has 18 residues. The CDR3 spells CASSRTTEGSSYNSPLHF.

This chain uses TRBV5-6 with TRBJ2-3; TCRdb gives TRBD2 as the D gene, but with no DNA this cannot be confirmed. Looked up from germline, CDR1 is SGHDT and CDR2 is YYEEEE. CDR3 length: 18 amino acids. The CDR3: CASSPRALGLAGSDTQYF.

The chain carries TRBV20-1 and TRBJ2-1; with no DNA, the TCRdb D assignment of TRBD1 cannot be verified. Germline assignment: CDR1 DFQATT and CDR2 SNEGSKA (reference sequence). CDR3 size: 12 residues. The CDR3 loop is CSVRDPPNEQFF.

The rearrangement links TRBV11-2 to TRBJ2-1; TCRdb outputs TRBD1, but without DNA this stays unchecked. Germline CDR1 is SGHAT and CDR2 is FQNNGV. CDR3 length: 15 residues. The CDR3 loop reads CASRKPGQGYNEQFF.

CDR3 region: CASSYQPSYEQYF. The rearrangement links TRBV5-5 to TRBJ2-7. CDR1 is SGHKS and CDR2 is YYEKEE in the germline V gene (reference sequence). The CDR3 sequence is 13 residues long.

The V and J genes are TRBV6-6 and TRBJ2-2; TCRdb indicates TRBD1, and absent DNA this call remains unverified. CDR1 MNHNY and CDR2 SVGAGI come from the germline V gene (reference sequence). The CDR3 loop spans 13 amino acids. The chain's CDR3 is CASRDSPTGELFF.

CDR3 sequence: CASSLVPDRGTLAKNIQYF. V gene TRBV7-6 combines with J gene TRBJ2-4; TCRdb returns TRBD1, unconfirmable since there is no DNA. There are 19 residues in the CDR3. Germline-derived CDR1 and CDR2 are SGHVS and FNYEAQ. Complete variable domain (other parts from reference TRBV7-6 and TRBJ2-4): GAGVSQSPRYKVTKRGQDVALRCDPISGHVSLYWYRQALGQGPEFLTYFNYEAQQDKSGLPNDRFSAERPEGSISTLTIQRTEQRDSAMYRCASSLVPDRGTLAKNIQYFGAGTRLSVL.